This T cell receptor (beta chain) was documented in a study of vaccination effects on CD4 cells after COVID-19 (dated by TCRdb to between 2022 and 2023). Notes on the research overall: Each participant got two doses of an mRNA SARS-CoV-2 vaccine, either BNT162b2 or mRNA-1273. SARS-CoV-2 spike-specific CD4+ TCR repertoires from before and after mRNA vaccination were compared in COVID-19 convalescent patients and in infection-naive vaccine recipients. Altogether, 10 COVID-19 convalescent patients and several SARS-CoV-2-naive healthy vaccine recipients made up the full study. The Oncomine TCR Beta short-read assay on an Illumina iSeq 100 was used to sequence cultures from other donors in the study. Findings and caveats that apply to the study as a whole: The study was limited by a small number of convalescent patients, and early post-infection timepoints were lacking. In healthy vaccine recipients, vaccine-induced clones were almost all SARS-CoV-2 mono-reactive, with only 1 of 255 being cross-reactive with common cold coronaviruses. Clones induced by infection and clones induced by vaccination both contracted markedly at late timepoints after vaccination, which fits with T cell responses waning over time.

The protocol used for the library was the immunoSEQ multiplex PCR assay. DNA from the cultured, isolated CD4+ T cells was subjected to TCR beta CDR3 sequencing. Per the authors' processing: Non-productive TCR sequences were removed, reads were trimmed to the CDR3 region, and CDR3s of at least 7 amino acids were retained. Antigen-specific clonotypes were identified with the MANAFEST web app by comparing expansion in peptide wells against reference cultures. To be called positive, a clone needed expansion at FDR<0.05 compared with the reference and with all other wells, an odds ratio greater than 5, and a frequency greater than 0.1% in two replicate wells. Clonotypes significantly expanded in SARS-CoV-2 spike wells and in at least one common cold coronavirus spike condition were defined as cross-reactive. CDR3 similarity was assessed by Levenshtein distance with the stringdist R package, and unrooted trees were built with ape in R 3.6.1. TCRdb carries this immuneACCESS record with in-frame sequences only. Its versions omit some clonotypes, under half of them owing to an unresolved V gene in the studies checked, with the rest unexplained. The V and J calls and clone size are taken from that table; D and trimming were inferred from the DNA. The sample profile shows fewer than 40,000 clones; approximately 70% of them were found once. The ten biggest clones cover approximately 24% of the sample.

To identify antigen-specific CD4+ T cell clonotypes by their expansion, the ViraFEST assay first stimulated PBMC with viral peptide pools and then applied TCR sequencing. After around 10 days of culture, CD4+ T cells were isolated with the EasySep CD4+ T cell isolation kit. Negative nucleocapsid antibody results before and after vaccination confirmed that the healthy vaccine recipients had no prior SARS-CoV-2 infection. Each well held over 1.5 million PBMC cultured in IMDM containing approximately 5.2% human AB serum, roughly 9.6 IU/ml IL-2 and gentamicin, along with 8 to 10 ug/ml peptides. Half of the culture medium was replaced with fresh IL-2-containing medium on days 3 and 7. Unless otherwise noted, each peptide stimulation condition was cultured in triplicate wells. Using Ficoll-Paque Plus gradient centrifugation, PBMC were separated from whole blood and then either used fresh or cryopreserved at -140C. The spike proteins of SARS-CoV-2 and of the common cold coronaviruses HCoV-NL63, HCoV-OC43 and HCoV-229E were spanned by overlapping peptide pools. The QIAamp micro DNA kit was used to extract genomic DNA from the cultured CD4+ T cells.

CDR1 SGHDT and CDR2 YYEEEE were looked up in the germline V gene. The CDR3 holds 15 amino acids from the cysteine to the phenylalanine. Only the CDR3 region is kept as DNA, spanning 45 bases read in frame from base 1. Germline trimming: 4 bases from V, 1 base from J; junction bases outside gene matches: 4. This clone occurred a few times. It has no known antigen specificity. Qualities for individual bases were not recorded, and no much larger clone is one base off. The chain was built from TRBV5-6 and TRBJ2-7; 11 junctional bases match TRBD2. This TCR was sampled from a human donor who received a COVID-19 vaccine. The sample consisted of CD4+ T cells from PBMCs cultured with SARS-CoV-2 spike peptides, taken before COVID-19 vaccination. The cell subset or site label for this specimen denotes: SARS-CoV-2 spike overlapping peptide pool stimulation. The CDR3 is CASSGRLAGSYEQYF. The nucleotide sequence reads TGTGCCAGCAGCGGAAGACTAGCGGGATCCTACGAGCAGTACTTC. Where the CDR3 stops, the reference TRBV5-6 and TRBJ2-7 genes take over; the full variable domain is DAGVTQSPTHLIKTRGQQVTLRCSPKSGHDTVSWYQQALGQGPQFIFQYYEEEERQRGNFPDRFSGHQFPNYSSELNVNALLLGDSALYLCASSGRLAGSYEQYFGPGTRLTVT.